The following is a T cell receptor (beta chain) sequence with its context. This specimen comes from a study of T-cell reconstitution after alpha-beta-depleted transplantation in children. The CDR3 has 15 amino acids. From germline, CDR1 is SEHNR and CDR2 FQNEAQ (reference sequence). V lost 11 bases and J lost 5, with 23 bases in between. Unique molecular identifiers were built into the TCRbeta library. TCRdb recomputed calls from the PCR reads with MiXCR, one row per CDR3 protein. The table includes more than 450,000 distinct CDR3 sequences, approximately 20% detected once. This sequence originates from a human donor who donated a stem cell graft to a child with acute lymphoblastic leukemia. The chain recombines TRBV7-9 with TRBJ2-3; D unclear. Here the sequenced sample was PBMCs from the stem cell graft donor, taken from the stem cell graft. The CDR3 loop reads CAGIPRRSTKDTQYF. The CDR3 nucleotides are TGTGCCGGAATCCCAAGGCGGAGCACTAAAGATACGCAGTATTTT.